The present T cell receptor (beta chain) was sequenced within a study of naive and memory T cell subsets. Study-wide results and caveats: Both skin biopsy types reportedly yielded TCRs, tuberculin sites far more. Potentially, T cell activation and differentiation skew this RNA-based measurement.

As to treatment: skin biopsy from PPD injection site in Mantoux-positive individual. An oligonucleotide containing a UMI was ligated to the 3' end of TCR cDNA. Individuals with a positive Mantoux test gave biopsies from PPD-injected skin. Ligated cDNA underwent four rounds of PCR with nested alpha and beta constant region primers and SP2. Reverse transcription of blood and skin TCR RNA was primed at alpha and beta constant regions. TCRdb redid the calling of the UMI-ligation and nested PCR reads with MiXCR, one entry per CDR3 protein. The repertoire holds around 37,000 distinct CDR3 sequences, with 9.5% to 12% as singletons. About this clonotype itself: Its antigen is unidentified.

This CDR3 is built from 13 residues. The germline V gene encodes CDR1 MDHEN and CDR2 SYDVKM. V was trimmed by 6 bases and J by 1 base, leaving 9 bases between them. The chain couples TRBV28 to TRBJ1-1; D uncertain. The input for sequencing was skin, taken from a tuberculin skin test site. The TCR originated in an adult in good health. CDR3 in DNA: TGTGCCAGCAGGAAGACCGAGAACACTGAAGCTTTCTTT. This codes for CASRKTENTEAFF.